This TCR beta chain is from a study of post-analysis software for immune sequencing data (dated by TCRdb to between 2014 and 2016). Background on the whole study: The recorded disease courses included relapsing-remitting, secondary progressive and progressive-relapsing multiple sclerosis, and some patients had no subtype annotation. The patient repertoires were set against under 12 previously published healthy control repertoires from donors whose ages ranged from roughly 6 to 27 years. A subset of samples was prepared in parallel using single-end sample barcoding, then pooled and co-amplified after Illumina adapter ligation. The investigation overall reported the following: About five TRBV segments, including TRBV5-6, TRBV5-1 and TRBV20-1, were significantly more frequent in patients than controls. Direct clustering with F measure revealed strong co-clustering of samples prepared in the same batch, which led to a batch-effect correction. Normalized Chao1 diversity was significantly lower in multiple sclerosis patients than controls, suggesting substantial peripheral T-cell clonal expansion. The multiple sclerosis patient group was slightly younger than the control group.

Library creation used PCR. The run used an Illumina HiSeq 2500. To reduce PCR and sequencing biases, unique molecular identifiers were built into the TCR beta cDNA libraries. Every 1 to 10 million input T cells yielded 500,000 or so cDNA molecules, meaning each molecule approximated one T cell. The patient libraries were prepared and sequenced using the same protocol as the earlier healthy control dataset. Within a given batch, samples were prepared together, multiplexed and sequenced on the same HiSeq lane. Under the source paper's analysis protocol: Raw barcoded reads were processed with MIGEC, and single-read molecular identifier groups were discarded before consensus assembly and CDR3 extraction. Clonotype tables were post-analysed with VDJtools, normalizing diversity by down-sampling all datasets to the smallest sample size. To correct batch-related cross-sample contamination, repertoire overlap clustering matched CDR3 amino acid sequences but not nucleotide sequences. TCRdb took the public reads, trimmed them with fastp at Q25, ran MiXCR for clone calling and kept in-frame beta chains. Here each entry gathers all rows of one CDR3 protein and keeps the most common genes and DNA. TCRdb, rather than the study authors, made the V and J calls. The sample has approximately 660,000 distinct CDR3 sequences on record, roughly three fifths of them singletons. The ten largest make up approximately 10% of the sample.

To demonstrate the VDJtools post-analysis software, TCR beta repertoires were profiled from the peripheral blood of some 12 young patients with multiple sclerosis. The multiple sclerosis patients were children and adolescents between roughly 6 and 17 years of age. On this clonotype itself: Its antigen target is currently unknown. No base-level quality is on record; no much larger clone is a single base apart.

CDR1 ENHRY and CDR2 SYGVKD are derived from the germline V gene. V lost 6 bases and J lost 5 bases, and the count of bases not matched to a germline gene is 3. The CDR3, from cysteine to phenylalanine, totals 14 residues. The DNA shown is the 42-base CDR3, in frame from base 1. This TCR came from a girl aged 2-15 years with multiple sclerosis. The specimen sequenced was blood. The chain joins TRBV10-3 to TRBJ1-5; 11 junctional bases match TRBD1. The CDR3 here reads CAIRGTGGDQPQHF. DNA sequence: TGTGCCATCAGGGGGACAGGGGGGGATCAGCCCCAGCATTTT.